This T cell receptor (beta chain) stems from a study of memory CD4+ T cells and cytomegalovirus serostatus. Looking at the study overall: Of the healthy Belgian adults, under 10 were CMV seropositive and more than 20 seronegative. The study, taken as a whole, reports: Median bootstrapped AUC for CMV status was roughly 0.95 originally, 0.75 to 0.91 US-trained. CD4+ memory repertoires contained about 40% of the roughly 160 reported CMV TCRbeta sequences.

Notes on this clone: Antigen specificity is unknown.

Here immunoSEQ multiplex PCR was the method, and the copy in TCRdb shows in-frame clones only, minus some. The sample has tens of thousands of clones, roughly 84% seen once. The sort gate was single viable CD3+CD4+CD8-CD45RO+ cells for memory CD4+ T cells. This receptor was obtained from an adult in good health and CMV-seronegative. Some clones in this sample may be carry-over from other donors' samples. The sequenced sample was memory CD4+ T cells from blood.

In nucleotides, the CDR3 is TGTGCCAGCAGCCCTCGGGACAGGGACTCTGGGGCCAACGTCCTGACTTTC. This encodes CASSPRDRDSGANVLTF. The chain combines TRBV4-2 with TRBJ2-6, with 9 positions matching TRBD1. This CDR3 spans 17 amino acids. The V gene end was trimmed by 4 bases and the J gene end by 0 bases; junction bases not matched to a gene: 4. Germline lookup yields CDR1 LGHNA and CDR2 YNFKEQ.